Listed here are 6 T cell receptor beta chains from one sample, sequenced in a study of Ad26.COV2.S vaccination and SARS-CoV-2 variants. The method was immunoSEQ multiplex PCR; TCRdb's version includes in-frame clones alone and lacks a portion of them. The repertoire holds about 350,000 clones, with just over 90% as singletons. The sample consisted of peripheral blood, taken after recovery from COVID-19. The receptors shown here come from a human donor who had recovered from COVID-19.

This clone occurred once. Other DNA variants within this sample encode the same CDR3. The chain recombines TRBV2 with TRBJ2-2; D tentatively reads TRBD1 or TRBD2 (5 bases each). Germline lookup yields CDR1 SNHLY and CDR2 FYNNEI. V gave up 4 bases and J gave up 6 bases, with 18 bases separating them. The CDR3 sequence is 16 residues long. The CDR3 here is CASSVGDRVGPGELFF. CDR3 bases: TGTGCCAGCAGTGTGGGGGATAGGGTGGGTCCCGGGGAGCTGTTTTTT. Looking up the rest from reference TRBV2 and TRBJ2-2 gives the full variable domain: EPEVTQTPSHQVTQMGQEVILRCVPISNHLYFYWYRQILGQKVEFLVSFYNNEISEKSEIFDDQFSVERPDGSNFTLKIRSTKLEDSAMYFCASSVGDRVGPGELFFGEGSRLTVL.

The rearrangement uses TRBV6-2 or TRBV6-3 and TRBJ1-4, with a weak D call TRBD1 (6 bases). Germline V lookup: CDR1 MNHEY, CDR2 SVGEGT. The CDR3 is made up of 15 amino acids. V was trimmed by 4 bases and J by 7 bases, leaving 16 bases between them. CDR3 nucleotide sequence: TGTGCCAGCAGTTCCGGAGGGGGACCCTTTGAAAAACTGTTTTTT. This translates into CASSSGGGPFEKLFF.

In nucleotides, the CDR3 is TGTGCCAGCAGCCCAGCGGGGGGGATGAACACCGGGGAGCTGTTTTTT. Its protein is CASSPAGGMNTGELFF. The rearrangement uses TRBV7-3 and TRBJ2-2; 10 bases are a match to TRBD2. This CDR3 has 16 amino acids. J was trimmed by 1 base and V by 5 bases; bases with no gene match: 4. The germline CDR1 and CDR2 sequences are SGHTA and FQGTGA. The full variable domain, in which reference TRBV7-3 and TRBJ2-2 provide the parts outside the CDR3, is GAGVSQTPSNKVTEKGKYVELRCDPISGHTALYWYRQSLGQGPEFLIYFQGTGAADDSGLPNDRFFAVRPEGSVSTLKIQRTERGDSAVYLCASSPAGGMNTGELFFGEGSRLTVL.

The rearrangement uses TRBV5-1 and TRBJ1-2; D might be TRBD1 (5 bases). The V gene lost 6 bases and the J gene lost 3 bases, with 12 bases spanning the gap. The CDR3 length is 13 residues. Germline values: CDR1 SGHRS, CDR2 YFSETQ. CDR3 residues: CASTAGIDYGYTF. As DNA, the CDR3 is TGCGCCAGCACTGCAGGGATAGACTATGGCTACACCTTC.

This clone is a singleton in its sample. DNA for the CDR3: TGCGCCAGCAGCTCGGACAGGGATAACGGCTACACCTTC. Amino acids: CASSSDRDNGYTF. This chain links TRBV5-1 with TRBJ1-2, with 8 positions matching TRBD1. CDR3 size: 13 residues. The J segment lost 8 bases and the V segment lost 3 bases, leaving 6 bases of the junction unmatched. Germline assignment: CDR1 SGHRS and CDR2 YFSETQ.

The CDR3 coding sequence is TGTGCCACCAGCAGAGGGAGAGGGGGAAGAGAGACCCAGTACTTC. Translation: CATSRGRGGRETQYF. V and J are TRBV15 and TRBJ2-5; TRBD1 is a possible D gene (6 bases). Germline CDR1 and CDR2: LNHNV and YYDKDF (reference sequence). V lost 1 base to trimming and J lost 4 bases, with 13 bases between them. The CDR3 consists of 15 residues.